The 7 T cell receptor beta chains in this list originate from one sample, sequenced in a study of HIV-infected patients and healthy controls. Whole blood was used without fractionation, so all unsorted peripheral T cells were included. Alpha and beta constant-region primers primed reverse transcription of around 500 ng RNA. Alpha and beta chain libraries were made separately by chain-specific third strand synthesis with multiplexing indices. Each CDR3 protein gets one entry after TCRdb re-called the 5' RACE reads with MiXCR. The data hold 15,000 to 20,000 distinct CDR3 sequences, with 8% to 10% observed a single time. Material: blood. These receptors were obtained from an adult in good health.

The chain employs TRBV11-2 and TRBJ2-3, with D uncertain. In germline, CDR1 is SGHAT, CDR2 FQNNGV. The V end was cut by 1 base, the J end by 0 bases, with 23 bases between. The CDR3 totals 20 residues. The chain's CDR3 is CASSLAAFVDLEPSTDTQYF. Written as DNA, the CDR3 is TGTGCCAGCAGCTTAGCAGCTTTTGTAGACCTGGAACCTAGCACAGATACGCAGTATTTT.

The table lists this clonotype with many counts. This chain connects TRBV5-5 to TRBJ1-1; D gene ambiguous. The CDR3 has 13 residues. Trimming took off 3 bases at V and 4 bases at J, with 10 bases between the two ends. The germline V gene encodes CDR1 SGHKS and CDR2 YYEKEE (reference sequence). The CDR3 loop reads CASSSIRGTEAFF. The CDR3 DNA follows: TGTGCCAGCAGCTCTATCCGGGGCACTGAAGCTTTCTTT.

This clonotype came up many times. V gene TRBV6-7 combines with J gene TRBJ2-5; D is possibly TRBD1 or TRBD2 (6 bases each). TRBV6-7 qualifies as an ORF whose function is uncertain. This CDR3 has 14 residues. Trimming shortened V by 7 bases and J by 3 bases, and 15 bases separated the two germline ends. The CDR3 coding sequence is TGTGCCAGCACTCCGTCGGGGGCGAAAGAGACCCAGTACTTC. Protein product: CASTPSGAKETQYF.

In this sample, this clonotype turned up many times. V and J are TRBV6-1 and TRBJ1-1, with D unresolved. This CDR3 region has 15 residues. Trimming removed 4 bases at V and 3 bases at J, with 15 bases between. CDR1 and CDR2 (germline): MNHNS, SASEGT. The CDR3 loop reads CASSVWEAGDTEAFF. The CDR3 nucleotides read TGTGCCAGCAGTGTATGGGAGGCTGGGGACACTGAAGCTTTCTTT.

By sample fraction, this clonotype is medium-sized. The V and J genes are TRBV6-2 or TRBV6-3 and TRBJ2-3, with D perhaps being TRBD1 or TRBD2 (5 bases each). CDR1 MNHEY and CDR2 SVGEGT come from the germline V gene. V dropped 2 bases and J dropped 7 bases, with 10 bases sitting between them. The CDR3 loop spans 13 amino acids. CDR3 DNA sequence: TGTGCCAGCAGTTACGGGCCGGGGCATACGCAGTATTTT. The encoded protein is CASSYGPGHTQYF.

This clonotype has ten or more counts. The chain is built from TRBV27 and TRBJ1-5; tentative D call: TRBD1 (5 bases). Germline CDR1 is MNHEY and CDR2 is SMNVEV (reference sequence). Trimming left V 2 bases short and J 0 bases short, with 14 bases between. The CDR3 has 17 residues. This CDR3 reads CASSLGMGVHSNQPQHF. DNA of the CDR3: TGTGCCAGCAGTTTAGGAATGGGGGTACATAGCAATCAGCCCCAGCATTTT.

This clonotype came up many times. This chain connects TRBV2 to TRBJ1-1; no clear D. The CDR3 runs 14 residues. V was cut by 4 bases and J by 0 bases, with 9 bases left in between. The germline V gene has CDR1 SNHLY and CDR2 FYNNEI. The CDR3 nucleotides are TGTGCCAGCAGTGTACAGAGTGTGAACACTGAAGCTTTCTTT. Translating gives CASSVQSVNTEAFF.